This entry concerns a single T cell receptor (beta chain). This table comes from immunoSEQ multiplex PCR, and its TCRdb copy is limited to in-frame clones, with some not included. The top ten hold 5.3% of the sample, which has over 250,000 clones, around 87% seen once. All enrollees were roughly 18 to 89 years old and from under 25 US areas. J was trimmed by 9 bases and V by 4 bases; bases with no gene match: 12. Germline CDR1 MNHNS, CDR2 SASEGT. The CDR3 is 16 residues long. The data stem from a study of blood T cell repertoires in COVID-19. Background on the study: T cells, B-cell-depleted T cells, or PBMCs provided the cDNA or gDNA that served as material.

This sequence originates from a woman under 40 who had recovered from COVID-19. Material: PBMCs or T cells enriched from blood (not recorded which). This rearrangement joins TRBV6-1 to TRBJ1-4; 9 nucleotides match TRBD1. The CDR3 loop reads CASSVTGAGQGQKLFF. CDR3 bases: TGTGCCAGCAGTGTCACCGGGGCAGGACAGGGGCAAAAACTGTTTTTT.